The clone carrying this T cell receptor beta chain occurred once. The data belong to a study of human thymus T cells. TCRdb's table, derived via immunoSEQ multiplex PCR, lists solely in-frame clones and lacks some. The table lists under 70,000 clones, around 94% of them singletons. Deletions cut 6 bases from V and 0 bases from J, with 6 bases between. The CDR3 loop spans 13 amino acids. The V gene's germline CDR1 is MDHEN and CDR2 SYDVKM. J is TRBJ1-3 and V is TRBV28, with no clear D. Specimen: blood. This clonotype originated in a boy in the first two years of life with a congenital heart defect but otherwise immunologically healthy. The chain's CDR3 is CASRLISGNTIYF. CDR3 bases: TGTGCCAGCAGACTGATCTCTGGAAACACCATATATTTT.